This T cell receptor (beta chain) was sequenced in a study of identical twins. Study results and limitations: Researchers reported excess low generation probability among twin-shared out-of-frame alpha sequences.

In TCRdb, the 5' RACE reads were re-called with MiXCR into one record per CDR3 protein. There are 250,000 or so distinct CDR3 sequences in the sample; roughly 8% occur only once, and less than 4% lies in the top ten. This CDR3 has 15 residues. V lost 4 bases and J 9 bases, leaving 20 bases between the germline ends. The germline CDR1 and CDR2 sequences are SGDLS and YYNGEE. Points on this clonotype: Its antigen remains unidentified.

The sample was also reused in another study, on yellow fever vaccine responses in identical twins.

This sequence originates from a woman aged 18-35 years in good health. The sample consisted of CD8+ T cells sorted from blood. V usage is TRBV9 and J usage is TRBJ2-1, with D perhaps matching TRBD1 or TRBD2 (6 bases each). The CDR3 loop is CASSHQQGLVGEQFF. CDR3 bases: TGTGCCAGCAGCCATCAACAGGGACTGGTAGGTGAGCAGTTCTTC.